Listed below are T cell receptor beta chains from one sample, sequenced in a study of T cell repertoires in breast cancer. One entry per CDR3 protein, called by TCRdb with MiXCR from the emulsion pairing reads. The table lists nearly 40,000 distinct CDR3 sequences, 35% to 50% of them singletons, with roughly 60% in the top ten. The sample comprised CD8+ T cells. The receptor source for this set is a pool of human donors with breast cancer or a healthy control (not recorded which). Each CDR3 is given with its conserved first and last residue. The order of the fields is J gene, CDR3 length, D gene, V gene, clone size, CDR3 DNA, CDR3 protein. The D gene is left open where the match is weak. Size values are once, few and many counts, or a class for expanded clones, and some rows have none.

TRBJ2-7 15 TRBD2 TRBV7-2 NA TGTGCCAGCAGCTTAGAAGCTAGCGGGACCTACGAGCAGTACTTC CASSLEASGTYEQYF
TRBJ2-3 14 NA TRBV20-1 NA TGCAGTGCTAAACCACCAGGGCCCACAGATACGCAGTATTTT CSAKPPGPTDTQYF
TRBJ2-1 15 TRBD2 TRBV7-2 NA TGTGCCAGCAGCTCCGGGACTAGCGACTACAATGAGCAGTTCTTC CASSSGTSDYNEQFF
TRBJ2-7 13 NA TRBV28 few TGTGCCAGCAGTTTGACTATTCCTTACGAGCAGTACTTC CASSLTIPYEQYF
TRBJ1-6 13 NA TRBV6-2/TRBV6-3 many TGTGCCAGCAGACAGCTTTTTAATTCACCCCTCCACTTT CASRQLFNSPLHF
TRBJ2-3 15 NA TRBV30 NA TGTGCCTGGAGCAACGTGGGTGGGAACACAGATACGCAGTATTTT CAWSNVGGNTDTQYF
TRBJ2-7 17 TRBD1 TRBV5-1 NA TGCGCCAGCAGCTCCCCATTGGACAGGGAGAGCTCCTACGAGCAGTACTTC CASSSPLDRESSYEQYF
TRBJ2-4 14 TRBD2 TRBV20-1 NA TGCAGTGCTAGCCTAGCGGTGGACAAAAACATTCAGTACTTC CSASLAVDKNIQYF
TRBJ2-3 16 NA TRBV12-3/TRBV12-4 NA TGTGCCAGCAGTTCCCCGAGGGGGGGGGTAACAGATACGCAGTATTTT CASSSPRGGVTDTQYF
TRBJ1-5 15 NA TRBV6-1 NA TGTGCCAGCAGTGAAGGGCAGGGGACTCTCCAGCCCCAGCATTTT CASSEGQGTLQPQHF
TRBJ2-3 15 TRBD1 TRBV6-4 few TGTGCCAGCAGCTACACAGGGGGCGCGACAGATACGCAGTATTTT CASSYTGGATDTQYF
TRBJ2-2 13 TRBD1 TRBV29-1 once TGCAGCGTGACAGGGGGTTACACCGGGGAGCTGTTTTTT CSVTGGYTGELFF
TRBJ2-7 14 NA TRBV20-1 few TGCAGTGCTAGGAAGCCTCAGATCCTGGGGGAGCAGTACTTC CSARKPQILGEQYF
TRBJ2-1 17 TRBD2 TRBV3-1 NA TGTGCCAGCAGCCAAGATCCTAGCGGGAGGTTGTACAATGAGCAGTTCTTC CASSQDPSGRLYNEQFF
TRBJ1-1 14 TRBD1 TRBV25-1 NA TGTGCCAGCAGAGCAGGGGGAATGAACACTGAAGCTTTCTTT CASRAGGMNTEAFF
TRBJ2-2 15 TRBD1 TRBV20-1 few TGCAGTGCTAGTCAACAGGGGGCGAACACCGGGGAGCTGTTTTTT CSASQQGANTGELFF
TRBJ1-2 14 NA TRBV7-9 few TGTGCCAGCAGCCCGTTGAAAATTAACTATGGCTACACCTTC CASSPLKINYGYTF
TRBJ2-1 17 TRBD1 TRBV25-1 NA TGTGCCAGCAGTCCGAACAGGGGGCAAAGCTCCTACAATGAGCAGTTCTTC CASSPNRGQSSYNEQFF
TRBJ1-6 13 NA TRBV10-3 NA TGTGCCATCAGTTCGGACGGCCCACCCCCCCTCCACTTT CAISSDGPPPLHF
TRBJ1-5 17 NA TRBV7-8 NA TGTGCCAGCAGCTTAGATGGTAGCGGACATGGTAACCAGCCCCAGCATTTT CASSLDGSGHGNQPQHF
TRBJ1-3 17 NA TRBV4-2 NA TGTGCCAGCAGCCAAGATTATTCAGGATTCGGTGGAAACACCATATATTTT CASSQDYSGFGGNTIYF
TRBJ2-7 16 NA TRBV7-2 NA TGTGCCAGCAGCGTAGGGTCTTGGACTACTTCCTACGAGCAGTACTTC CASSVGSWTTSYEQYF
TRBJ2-5 17 TRBD2 TRBV11-1 NA TGTGCCAGCAGCTACTCCGGACTAGCGGGGGACCAAGAGACCCAGTACTTC CASSYSGLAGDQETQYF
TRBJ2-5 16 NA TRBV6-5 few TGTGCCAGCAGTTACGCTTCTCAGGGGAGAGAAGAGACCCAGTACTTC CASSYASQGREETQYF
TRBJ2-3 15 TRBD2 TRBV20-1 NA TGCAGTGCCCCGGCCCTAGCGGCCTTCCGGGATACGCAGTATTTT CSAPALAAFRDTQYF
TRBJ2-1 14 TRBD1 TRBV20-1 NA TGCAGTGCTACTAGGGACAGGGGATACAATGAGCAGTTCTTC CSATRDRGYNEQFF
TRBJ1-1 14 TRBD1 TRBV14 NA TGTGTCAGCAGCACAGGGGGCAGGGGCACTGAAGCTTTCTTT CVSSTGGRGTEAFF
TRBJ1-1 8 NA TRBV29-1 few TGCAGCACGAATGAAGCTTTCTTT CSTNEAFF
TRBJ2-3 17 NA TRBV7-9 few TGTGCCAGCAGCCCTTGGGCGGGGACAGCTAGCACAGATACGCAGTATTTT CASSPWAGTASTDTQYF
TRBJ1-5 14 TRBD1 TRBV7-9 NA TGTGCCAGCAGCTCACAGGGGATATGGGGGCCCCAGCATTTT CASSSQGIWGPQHF
TRBJ1-4 17 NA TRBV19 once TGTGCCAGTAGTCCCAACCCGACATCTGCCTCTAATGAAAAACTGTTTTTT CASSPNPTSASNEKLFF
TRBJ2-1 16 NA TRBV7-2 once TGTGCCAGCAGCGCGGACTTTTCTAGCACCTACAATGAGCAGTTCTTC CASSADFSSTYNEQFF
TRBJ1-2 14 NA TRBV7-2 NA TGTGCCAGCAGCTTAGCGGGGGCCAGTAGCGGCTACACCTTC CASSLAGASSGYTF
TRBJ1-2 11 NA TRBV2 NA TGTGCCAGCAGTGGCTCCTATGGCTACACCTTC CASSGSYGYTF
TRBJ2-7 15 NA TRBV7-2 NA TGTGCCAGCAGCTTAGGGTCCGGAGCCACCTACGAGCAGTACTTC CASSLGSGATYEQYF
TRBJ1-2 12 NA TRBV20-1 few TGCAGTGCCCCGGTTTATGGCTATGGCTACACCTTC CSAPVYGYGYTF
TRBJ2-7 13 NA TRBV2 NA TGTGCCGGGGGCGGAGTGGTCTCCTACGAGCAGTACTTC CAGGGVVSYEQYF
TRBJ2-1 16 NA TRBV5-1 NA TGCGCCAGCAGCTTGGTCCCCGGGACGGACTACAATGAGCAGTTCTTC CASSLVPGTDYNEQFF
TRBJ2-3 18 TRBD2 TRBV7-2 few TGTGCCAGCAGCTTATGGGCGTGGGGCGGGAGGGCGACAGATACGCAGTATTTT CASSLWAWGGRATDTQYF
TRBJ2-7 13 NA TRBV12-5 NA TGTGCTAGTGGTTTGAAGGTCGTTGGCGAGCAGTACTTC CASGLKVVGEQYF
TRBJ2-5 15 NA TRBV2 few TGTGCCAGCAGAGTGGCAGGTAACCGCCAAGAGACCCAGTACTTC CASRVAGNRQETQYF
TRBJ2-1 13 NA TRBV7-9 few TGTGCCAGCAGCACCAGGACGGAGAATGAGCAGTTCTTC CASSTRTENEQFF
TRBJ2-1 11 NA TRBV10-1 NA TGCGCCAGCAGTGACCAGGGAAGTGCGTTCTTC CASSDQGSAFF
TRBJ2-7 17 TRBD2 TRBV20-1 NA TGCAGTGCTAGAGATCCTAGCGGGAGGGCCGGACTCGACGAGCAGTACTTC CSARDPSGRAGLDEQYF
TRBJ1-2 18 TRBD1 TRBV7-3 NA TGTGCCAGCAGCTCAGGGATCCGAAGGCAGGGGGTCAGCTATGGCTACACCTTC CASSSGIRRQGVSYGYTF
TRBJ2-3 13 NA TRBV18 NA TGTGCCAGCTCACCACCGTCTGCAGATACGCAGTATTTT CASSPPSADTQYF
TRBJ1-1 14 NA TRBV15 many TGTGCCACCAGCAGGGGACTATTGAACACTGAAGCTTTCTTT CATSRGLLNTEAFF
TRBJ2-2 16 NA TRBV20-1 NA TGCAGCGCTAGGGCCTGGCAGAGGCAAAACACCGGGGAGCTGTTTTTT CSARAWQRQNTGELFF
TRBJ2-3 15 NA TRBV27 many TGTGCCAGCAGTTACCGGGAGAGAAGCACAGATACGCAGTATTTT CASSYRERSTDTQYF
TRBJ1-5 15 NA TRBV20-1 few TGCAGTGCTAGCGGGGGGTGGGGGGGCAATCAGCCCCAGCATTTT CSASGGWGGNQPQHF